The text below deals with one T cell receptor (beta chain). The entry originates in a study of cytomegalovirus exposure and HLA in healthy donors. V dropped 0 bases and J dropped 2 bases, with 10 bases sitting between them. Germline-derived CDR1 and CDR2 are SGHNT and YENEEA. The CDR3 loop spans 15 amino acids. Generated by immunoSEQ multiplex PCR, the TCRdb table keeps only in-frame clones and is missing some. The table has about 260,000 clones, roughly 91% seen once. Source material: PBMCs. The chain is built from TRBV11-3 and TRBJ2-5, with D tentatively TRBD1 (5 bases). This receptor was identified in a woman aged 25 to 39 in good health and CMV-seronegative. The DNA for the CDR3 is TGTGCCAGCAGCTTAGATCCGACAGCTCAAGAGACCCAGTACTTC. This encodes CASSLDPTAQETQYF.